This TCR beta chain stems from a study of vaccination and CD4 T cells after COVID-19. Once obtained from cultured CD4+ T cells, the DNA was sequenced using the Oncomine TCR Beta short-read assay. MiXCR, run by TCRdb on the PCR reads, gives a single entry per CDR3 protein. The sample consists of more than 15,000 distinct CDR3 sequences, roughly 57% of them appearing once. This clonotype was detected only a few times. Its antigen remains unidentified. CDR1 and CDR2 (germline): MNHNS, SASEGT. V gave up 6 bases and J gave up 3 bases, with 11 bases separating them. This CDR3 has 13 amino acids. The time point here: late sampling 161 to 241 days after vaccination in three convalescent patients. Treatment described: approximately 9-day PBMC culture with coronavirus spike peptide pools or control peptides (ViraFEST assay).

Specimen: CD4+ T cells from blood, cultured in vitro, collected about 7 months after SARS-CoV-2 vaccination. The TCR comes from a human donor who had recovered from COVID-19. This rearrangement joins TRBV6-1 to TRBJ1-2; D gene unclear. DNA for the CDR3: TGTGCCAGCAGACCCCCCGCCGACTATGGCTACACCTTC. This gives the protein CASRPPADYGYTF.